The 2 T cell receptor beta chains given below trace back to one sample, sequenced in a study of T cell responses to AZD1222 COVID-19 vaccine. The table came from immunoSEQ multiplex PCR; TCRdb's copy has only in-frame clones and leaves some out. Counted here are 55,000 to 75,000 clones, roughly 78% occurring once; the ten biggest clones make up around 20%. The sequencing used peripheral blood, collected on day 0 of MenACWY control vaccination. The receptors derive from an adult in good health.

This CDR3 reads CASSLAEANTEAFF. CDR3 DNA sequence: TGTGCCAGCAGCCTTGCAGAAGCTAACACTGAAGCTTTCTTT. J is TRBJ1-1 and V is TRBV11-2; D not resolved. The CDR3 covers 14 residues. V lost 5 bases, J lost 2 bases, and 12 bases lay in between. Germline V gives CDR1 SGHAT, CDR2 FQNNGV.

The chain combines TRBV10-3 with TRBJ1-5; D gene unclear. CDR1 is ENHRY, CDR2 SYGVKD, per germline. The length of the CDR3 is 15 residues. Trimming removed 3 bases at V and 2 bases at J, with 11 bases between. The CDR3 sequence: CAISDPARGNQPQHF. Written as DNA, the CDR3 is TGTGCCATCAGTGACCCGGCCCGGGGCAATCAGCCCCAGCATTTT.